The 7 T cell receptor beta chains given below trace back to one sample, sequenced in a study of blood T cell repertoires in COVID-19. Clones were read by immunoSEQ multiplex PCR, and TCRdb kept only the in-frame ones, dropping some. The sample yields under 150,000 clones, about 80% seen once. Sequencing used peripheral blood. Every receptor here comes from a human donor in a cohort sampled during active COVID-19.

The chain links TRBV19 to TRBJ2-7; 10 nucleotides line up with TRBD1. Germline CDR1 LNHDA, CDR2 SQIVND (reference sequence). The CDR3 totals 16 residues. V gave up 8 bases and J gave up 9 bases; unmatched junction bases: 19. The CDR3 reads CASAGTGVRGLFRQYF. CDR3 coding DNA: TGTGCCAGTGCCGGGACAGGGGTTCGGGGTTTGTTTCGGCAGTACTTC.

In this sample, this clone turned up once. This rearrangement joins TRBV4-3 to TRBJ2-1; TRBD1 is a possible D gene (5 bases). Germline CDR1 LGHNA, CDR2 YSLEER. Between the trimmed V and J ends, which lost 0 bases and 7 bases, there was a span of 13 bases. CDR3 length: 15 amino acids. CDR3 DNA: TGCGCCAGCAGCCAAGATCTCGGCAGGGTAAATGAGCAGTTCTTC. This gives the protein CASSQDLGRVNEQFF.

This clone showed up just once. In DNA, the CDR3 is TGTGCCAGCTCACCACCAGGAGGGTTCGATGGCTACACCTTC. Its protein product is CASSPPGGFDGYTF. The chain combines TRBV18 with TRBJ1-2; D gene unclear. The CDR3 is 14 residues long. Looked up from germline, CDR1 is KGHSH and CDR2 is LQKENI. V gave up 0 bases and J gave up 6 bases, with 11 bases separating them.

This clone was seen more than once but under ten times. This sequence joins TRBV27 and TRBJ2-1; 13 positions agree with TRBD2. Losses at the gene ends were 1 base for V and 9 bases for J; bases not matched to a gene: 9. Per germline, CDR1 MNHEY and CDR2 SMNVEV (reference sequence). The CDR3 is made up of 17 amino acids. This CDR3 is CASSLWATSGGAAEQFF. Here the CDR3 DNA reads TGTGCCAGCAGTTTATGGGCCACTAGCGGGGGGGCGGCTGAGCAGTTCTTC.

The chain couples TRBV6-1 to TRBJ2-1; unclear D gene. The length of the CDR3 is 13 residues. V gave up 2 bases and J gave up 7 bases, with 9 bases separating them. The germline CDR1 and CDR2 sequences are MNHNS and SASEGT. The CDR3 sequence is CASSEWLANEQFF. The CDR3 nucleotides are TGTGCCAGCAGTGAATGGCTCGCTAATGAGCAGTTCTTC.

This chain joins TRBV12-3 or TRBV12-4 and TRBJ1-5; no clear D. The CDR3 is made up of 12 amino acids. Trimming removed 6 bases from V and 9 bases from J, with 12 bases in between. CDR3 loop: CASSEPGLPQHF. CDR3 bases: TGTGCCAGCAGCGAGCCTGGGCTGCCCCAGCATTTT.

The chain uses TRBV11-2 and TRBJ2-3; no firm D call. CDR1 is SGHAT, CDR2 FQNNGV, per germline. The CDR3 spans 13 residues. The V gene lost 0 bases and the J gene lost 14 bases, with 15 bases spanning the gap. CDR3 sequence reads: CASSLDPGATRYF. The CDR3 DNA sequence: TGTGCCAGCAGCTTAGATCCGGGTGCCACTCGGTATTTT.